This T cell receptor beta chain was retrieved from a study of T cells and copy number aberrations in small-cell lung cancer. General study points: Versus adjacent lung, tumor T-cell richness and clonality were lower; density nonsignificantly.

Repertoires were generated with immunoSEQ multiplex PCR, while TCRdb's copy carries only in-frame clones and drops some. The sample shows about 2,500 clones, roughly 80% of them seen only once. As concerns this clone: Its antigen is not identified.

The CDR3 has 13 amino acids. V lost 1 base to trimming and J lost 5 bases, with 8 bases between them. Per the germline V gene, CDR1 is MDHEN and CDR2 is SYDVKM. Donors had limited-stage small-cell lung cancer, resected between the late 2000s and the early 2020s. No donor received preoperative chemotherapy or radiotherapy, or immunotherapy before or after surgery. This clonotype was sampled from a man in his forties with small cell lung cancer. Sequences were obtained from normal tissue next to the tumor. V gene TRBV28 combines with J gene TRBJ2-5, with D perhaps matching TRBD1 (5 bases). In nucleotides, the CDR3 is TGTGCCAGCAGTTTATTGGGGCGGGAGACCCAGTACTTC. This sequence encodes CASSLLGRETQYF.